Listed below are T cell receptor beta chains from one sample, sequenced in a study of T cells in Graves' hyperthyroidism and ophthalmopathy. TCRdb analysed the multiplex PCR reads with MiXCR anew, one entry per CDR3 protein. The sample records roughly 740,000 distinct CDR3 sequences, approximately 16% being singletons. Specimen: blood. All receptors come from a man younger than 35 with Graves' hyperthyroidism. CDR3s include the opening cysteine and the closing phenylalanine or tryptophan. D genes are given only for firm matches. Clone size is stated in some rows and not others, as once, few, many or a class when expanded.

TRBV2	many	TRBD1	TRBJ2-1	TGTGCCAGCACCCCAGACAGGGGCTTCTACAATGAGCAGTTCTTC	CASTPDRGFYNEQFF
TRBV20-1	many	TRBD2	TRBJ2-3	TGCAGTGCTAGGGGCGGGAGGGCCGAAGATACGCAGTATTTT	CSARGGRAEDTQYF
TRBV5-1	many	NA	TRBJ2-7	TGCGCCAGCAGCCTTGAGACAGGCGTTAGCTACGAGCAGTACTTC	CASSLETGVSYEQYF
TRBV6-2/TRBV6-3	NA	TRBD2	TRBJ2-1	TGTGCCAGCAGTTACTTCGGGCTTAGCGGGTGGAACCATGAGCAGTTCTTC	CASSYFGLSGWNHEQFF
TRBV13	NA	TRBD1	TRBJ1-2	TGTGCCAGCAGCTCCCCGGGACAGGGGAAAATTAACTATGGCTACACCTTC	CASSSPGQGKINYGYTF
TRBV28	many	TRBD1	TRBJ2-5	TGTGCCAGCATAGCGGACAGGGGCGATCAAGAGACCCAGTACTTC	CASIADRGDQETQYF
TRBV20-1	NA	NA	TRBJ1-1	TGCAGTGCCGTGCATAGGCAGAACACTGAAGCTTTCTTT	CSAVHRQNTEAFF
TRBV20-1	NA	TRBD1	TRBJ1-6	TGCAGTGCTCCTCGCCGGGACAGGAGAGATTCACCCCTCCACTTT	CSAPRRDRRDSPLHF
TRBV11-3	NA	NA	TRBJ2-7	TGTGCCAGCAGCTTGGGACCAGCGGCAACCTACGAGCAGTACTTC	CASSLGPAATYEQYF
TRBV24-1	NA	NA	TRBJ2-5	TGTGCCACCAGTGACAAACGGGGGTCCCAAGAGACCCAGTACTTC	CATSDKRGSQETQYF
TRBV7-6	many	TRBD2	TRBJ2-1	TGTGCCAGCAGTTACTTAGCGGGAGGGCCTAATGAGCAGTTCTTC	CASSYLAGGPNEQFF
TRBV27	many	NA	TRBJ2-1	TGTGCCAGCAGTTTAAGGACTGGGACATCCTACAATGAGCAGTTCTTC	CASSLRTGTSYNEQFF
TRBV12-3/TRBV12-4	NA	NA	TRBJ1-1	TGTGCCAGCAGCCTTACCCGGACCTGGAACACTGAAGCTTTCTTT	CASSLTRTWNTEAFF
TRBV2	NA	NA	TRBJ1-2	TGTGCCAGCCAAAAGGGGGGGTATAACTATGGCTACACCTTC	CASQKGGYNYGYTF
TRBV6-2/TRBV6-3	NA	NA	TRBJ2-2	TGTGCCAGCAGCGCCCGGGTAGCGGCCGGGGAGCTGTTTTTT	CASSARVAAGELFF
TRBV9	few	NA	TRBJ2-5	TGTGCCAGCAGCGCTAGTTTAGAAGAGACCCAGTACTTC	CASSASLEETQYF
TRBV5-1	many	TRBD1	TRBJ2-7	TGCGCCAGCAGACCGGGACAGGGTCTTTTCTACGAGCAGTACTTC	CASRPGQGLFYEQYF
TRBV2	NA	NA	TRBJ1-2	TGTGCCGGGGACCGCGCTAACTATGGCTACACCTTC	CAGDRANYGYTF
TRBV29-1	few	NA	TRBJ1-2	TGCAGCGTTGAAGAGTCTGGTACAGGGCCGACTAACTATGGCTACACCTTC	CSVEESGTGPTNYGYTF
TRBV28	many	NA	TRBJ1-5	TGTGCCAGCAGTACCCAGGCTCAGCCCCAGCATTTT	CASSTQAQPQHF
TRBV18	many	NA	TRBJ2-7	TGTGCCAGCTCACCACCCGCCCGGTCCTACGAGCAGTACTTC	CASSPPARSYEQYF
TRBV6-5	NA	TRBD2	TRBJ2-1	TGTGCCAGCAGTTACCCGACTAGCGGGTGGAACCATGAGCAGTTCTTC	CASSYPTSGWNHEQFF
TRBV3-1	many	TRBD1	TRBJ1-2	TGTGCCAGCAGCCAATCGACAGGGATCTTTGGCTACACCTTC	CASSQSTGIFGYTF
TRBV9	few	TRBD1	TRBJ2-7	TGTGCCAGCAGCCGCCCCGGGACAGGGGACTGGGAGCAGTACTTC	CASSRPGTGDWEQYF
TRBV12-3/TRBV12-4	many	NA	TRBJ2-7	TGTGCCAGCAGTTTAACTGCCGGCTACGAGCAGTACTTC	CASSLTAGYEQYF
TRBV19	many	NA	TRBJ2-1	TGTGCCAGTAGTATGGCTAAATGGGGTGGCAATGAGCAGTTCTTC	CASSMAKWGGNEQFF
TRBV27	few	NA	TRBJ2-7	TGTGCCAGCAGTTTAGCCAGGTCGAGCTCCTACGAGCAGTACTTC	CASSLARSSSYEQYF
TRBV3-1	few	NA	TRBJ2-1	TGTGCCAGCAGCCCCCGGCAGATTTGGTCCGAGCAGTTCTTC	CASSPRQIWSEQFF
TRBV10-3	few	NA	TRBJ2-7	TGTGCCATCAGTGAGGGAGGGATGCAGTACTTC	CAISEGGMQYF